These 4 T cell receptor beta chains were sequenced from one sample in a study of OX40 agonist ivuxolimab in advanced cancers. Profiled with immunoSEQ multiplex PCR; TCRdb holds only in-frame clones, not every one. The sample has roughly 50,000 clones, 91% seen once; the top ten hold 8.7%. The specimen was CD4+ or CD8+ T cells sorted from blood, collected in a trial of the OX40 agonist ivuxolimab. Every receptor here comes from an adult with an advanced solid tumor such as melanoma, head and neck, liver or kidney cancer.

This chain links TRBV9 with TRBJ1-2; 8 nucleotides match TRBD1. The junction had 4 bases not matched to a gene; V was cut back by 8 bases and J by 4 bases. Per germline, CDR1 SGDLS and CDR2 YYNGEE. The CDR3 is made up of 12 amino acids. This CDR3 reads CASQGAIYGYTF. The CDR3 region has the DNA TGTGCCAGTCAGGGGGCCATCTATGGCTACACCTTC.

The V call is TRBV6-1, the J call TRBJ2-7; D gene uncertain. The CDR3 is 14 residues long. Germline V lookup: CDR1 MNHNS, CDR2 SASEGT. Trimming pared 2 bases from V and 2 bases from J, leaving 10 bases between. CDR3 sequence (DNA): TGTGCCAGCAGTGAATACCCGGTCCCCTACGAGCAGTACTTC. It is translated as CASSEYPVPYEQYF.

The V call is TRBV6-1, the J call TRBJ2-7; D is undetermined. The V end lost 2 bases, the J end lost 3 bases, and 8 bases lay between the germline ends. The CDR3 runs 13 residues. CDR1 MNHNS and CDR2 SASEGT come from the germline V gene. CDR3 sequence (DNA): TGTGCCAGCAGTGAACTGGGGAACTACGAGCAGTACTTC. Its protein product is CASSELGNYEQYF.

This chain joins TRBV7-6 and TRBJ2-3, with a tentative D call TRBD1 (6 bases). With 1 base removed from V and 4 bases from J, the gap between germline ends came to 15 bases. Germline V gene lookup returns CDR1 SGHVS and CDR2 FNYEAQ. The CDR3 spans 16 residues. CDR3 residues: CASSLGDTIGSDTQYF. CDR3 sequence (DNA): TGTGCCAGCAGCTTAGGGGACACAATCGGATCAGATACGCAGTATTTT. Drawing the rest from reference TRBV7-6 and TRBJ2-3, the complete variable domain is GAGVSQSPRYKVTKRGQDVALRCDPISGHVSLYWYRQALGQGPEFLTYFNYEAQQDKSGLPNDRFSAERPEGSISTLTIQRTEQRDSAMYRCASSLGDTIGSDTQYFGPGTRLTVL.